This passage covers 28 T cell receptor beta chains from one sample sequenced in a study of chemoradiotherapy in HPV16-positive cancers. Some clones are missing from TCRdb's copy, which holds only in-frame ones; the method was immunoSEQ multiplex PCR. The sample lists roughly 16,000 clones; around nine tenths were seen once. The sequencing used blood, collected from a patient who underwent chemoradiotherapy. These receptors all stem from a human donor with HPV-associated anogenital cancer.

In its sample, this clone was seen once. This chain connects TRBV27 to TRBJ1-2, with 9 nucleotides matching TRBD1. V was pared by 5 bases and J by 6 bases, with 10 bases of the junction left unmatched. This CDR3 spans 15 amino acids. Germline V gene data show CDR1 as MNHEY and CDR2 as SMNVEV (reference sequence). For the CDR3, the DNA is TGTGCCAGCAGTATCGGAACCGGGACAGGGCATGGCTACACCTTC. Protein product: CASSIGTGTGHGYTF.

The chain's CDR3 is CAISENMGRRTGELFF. The CDR3 DNA reads TGTGCCATCAGCGAAAATATGGGACGAAGGACCGGGGAGCTGTTTTTT. V is TRBV10-3 and J is TRBJ2-2, with D perhaps TRBD1 or TRBD2 (5 bases each). Trimming shortened V by 6 bases and J by 5 bases, and 19 bases separated the two germline ends. Germline CDR1 ENHRY, CDR2 SYGVKD. This CDR3 is built from 16 residues.

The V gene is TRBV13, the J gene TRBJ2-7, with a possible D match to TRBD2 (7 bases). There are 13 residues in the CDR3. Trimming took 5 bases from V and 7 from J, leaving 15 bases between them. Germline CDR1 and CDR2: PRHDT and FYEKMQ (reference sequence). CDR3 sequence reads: CASSHAGEGEQYF. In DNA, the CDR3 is TGTGCCAGCAGCCACGCAGGGGAGGGGGAGCAGTACTTC.

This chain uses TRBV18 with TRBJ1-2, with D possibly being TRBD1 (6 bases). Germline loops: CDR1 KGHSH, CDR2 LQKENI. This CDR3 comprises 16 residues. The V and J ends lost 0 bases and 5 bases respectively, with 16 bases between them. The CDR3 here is CASSPPVVGAGYGYTF. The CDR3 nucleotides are TGTGCCAGCTCACCACCTGTTGTGGGGGCAGGGTATGGCTACACCTTC.

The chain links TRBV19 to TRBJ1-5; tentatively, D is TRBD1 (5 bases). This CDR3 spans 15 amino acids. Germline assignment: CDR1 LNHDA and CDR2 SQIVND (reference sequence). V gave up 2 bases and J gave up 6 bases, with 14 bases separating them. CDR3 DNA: TGTGCCAGTAGTATAAGGCAGGGAGTCGGTCAGCCCCAGCATTTT. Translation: CASSIRQGVGQPQHF.

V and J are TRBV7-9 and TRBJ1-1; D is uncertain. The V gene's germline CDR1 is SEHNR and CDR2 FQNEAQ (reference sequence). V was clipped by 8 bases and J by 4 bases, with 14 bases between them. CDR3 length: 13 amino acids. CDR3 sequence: CASSLEGRTEAFF. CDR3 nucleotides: TGTGCCAGCTCCCTCGAGGGCCGCACTGAAGCTTTCTTT.

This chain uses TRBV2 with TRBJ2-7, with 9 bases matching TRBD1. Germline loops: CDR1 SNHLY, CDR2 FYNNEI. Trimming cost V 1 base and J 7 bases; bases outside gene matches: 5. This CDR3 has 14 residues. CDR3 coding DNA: TGTGCCAGCAGTGAAGAAGGGACAGGGCGGGAGCAGTACGTC. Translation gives CASSEEGTGREQYV.

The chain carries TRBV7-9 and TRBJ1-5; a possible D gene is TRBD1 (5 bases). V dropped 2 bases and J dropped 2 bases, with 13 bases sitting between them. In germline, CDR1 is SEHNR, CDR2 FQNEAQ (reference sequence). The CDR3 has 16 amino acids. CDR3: CASSLWGTAGNQPQHF. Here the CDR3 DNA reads TGTGCCAGCAGCTTATGGGGCACAGCGGGCAATCAGCCCCAGCATTTT.

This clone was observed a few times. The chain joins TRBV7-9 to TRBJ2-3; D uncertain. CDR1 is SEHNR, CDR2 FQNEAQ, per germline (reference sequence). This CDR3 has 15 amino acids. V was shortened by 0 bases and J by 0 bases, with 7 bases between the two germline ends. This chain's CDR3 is CASSLAGSSTDTQYF. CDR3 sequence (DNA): TGTGCCAGCAGCTTAGCGGGTTCTAGCACAGATACGCAGTATTTT.

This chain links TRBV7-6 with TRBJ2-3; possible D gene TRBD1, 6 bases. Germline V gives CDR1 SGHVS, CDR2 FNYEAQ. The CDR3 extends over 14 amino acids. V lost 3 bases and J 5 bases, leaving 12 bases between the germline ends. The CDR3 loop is CASSLRGGQDTQYF. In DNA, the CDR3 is TGTGCCAGCAGCTTGCGTGGGGGCCAAGATACGCAGTATTTT.

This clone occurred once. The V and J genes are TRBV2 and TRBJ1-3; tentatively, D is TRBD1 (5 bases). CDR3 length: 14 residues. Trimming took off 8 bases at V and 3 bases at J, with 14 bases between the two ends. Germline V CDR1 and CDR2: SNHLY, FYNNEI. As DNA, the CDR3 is TGTGCCAGCTTGCGGGGGGTAAATGGAAACACCATATATTTT. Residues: CASLRGVNGNTIYF.

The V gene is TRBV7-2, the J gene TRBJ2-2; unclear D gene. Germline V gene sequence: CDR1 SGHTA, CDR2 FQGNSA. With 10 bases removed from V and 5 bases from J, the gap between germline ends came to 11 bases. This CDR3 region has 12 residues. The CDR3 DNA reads TGTGCCACCCTGCGAGGTACCGGGGAGCTGTTTTTT. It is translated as CATLRGTGELFF.

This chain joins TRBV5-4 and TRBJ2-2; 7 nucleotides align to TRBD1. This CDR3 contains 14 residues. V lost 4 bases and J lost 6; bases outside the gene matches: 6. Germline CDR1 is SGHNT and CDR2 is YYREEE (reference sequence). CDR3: CASSPDRVSGELFF. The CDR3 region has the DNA TGTGCCAGCAGCCCTGACAGGGTATCCGGGGAGCTGTTTTTT.

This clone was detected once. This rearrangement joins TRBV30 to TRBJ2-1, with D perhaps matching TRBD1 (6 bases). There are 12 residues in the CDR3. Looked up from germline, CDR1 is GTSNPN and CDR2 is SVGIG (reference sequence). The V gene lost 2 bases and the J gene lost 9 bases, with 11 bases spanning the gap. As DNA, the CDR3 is TGTGCCTGGAGTCGTGGGGGCAGTGAGCAGTTCTTC. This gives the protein CAWSRGGSEQFF.

CDR3 amino acids: CASSQDRGSYNSPLHF. The CDR3 nucleotides read TGTGCCAGCAGCCAAGACAGGGGGTCCTATAATTCACCCCTCCACTTT. This chain uses TRBV14 with TRBJ1-6; 7 nucleotides match TRBD1. V shed 0 bases, J shed 1 base, and the junction held 0 bases outside the gene matches. The CDR3 contains 16 residues. Germline V CDR1 and CDR2: SGHDN, FVKESK.

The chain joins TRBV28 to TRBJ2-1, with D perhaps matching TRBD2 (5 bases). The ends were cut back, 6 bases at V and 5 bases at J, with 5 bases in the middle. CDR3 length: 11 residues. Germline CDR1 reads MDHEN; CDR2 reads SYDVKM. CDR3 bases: TGTGCCAGCAGAGCGGACAATGAGCAGTTCTTC. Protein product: CASRADNEQFF. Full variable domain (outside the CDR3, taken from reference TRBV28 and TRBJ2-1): DVKVTQSSRYLVKRTGEKVFLECVQDMDHENMFWYRQDPGLGLRLIYFSYDVKMKEKGDIPEGYSVSREKKERFSLILESASTNQTSMYLCASRADNEQFFGPGTRLTVL.

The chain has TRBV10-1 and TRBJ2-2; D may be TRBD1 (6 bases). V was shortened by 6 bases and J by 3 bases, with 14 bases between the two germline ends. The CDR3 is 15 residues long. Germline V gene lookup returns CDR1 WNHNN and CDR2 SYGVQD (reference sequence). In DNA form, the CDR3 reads TGCGCCAGCAGAGAGGACAGTTACGACACCGGGGAGCTGTTTTTT. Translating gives CASREDSYDTGELFF.

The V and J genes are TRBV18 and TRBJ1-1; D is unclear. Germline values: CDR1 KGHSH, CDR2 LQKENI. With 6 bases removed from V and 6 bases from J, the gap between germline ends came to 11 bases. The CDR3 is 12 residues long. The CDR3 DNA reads TGTGCCAGCTCGAAGGGTTTCCCTGAAGCTTTCTTT. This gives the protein CASSKGFPEAFF.

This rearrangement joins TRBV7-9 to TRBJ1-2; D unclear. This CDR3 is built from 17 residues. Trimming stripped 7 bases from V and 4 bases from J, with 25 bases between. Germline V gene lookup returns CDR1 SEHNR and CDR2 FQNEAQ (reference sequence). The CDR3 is CASTDKTAADGPYGYTF. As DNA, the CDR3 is TGTGCCAGCACTGACAAAACAGCCGCCGACGGACCCTATGGCTACACCTTC.

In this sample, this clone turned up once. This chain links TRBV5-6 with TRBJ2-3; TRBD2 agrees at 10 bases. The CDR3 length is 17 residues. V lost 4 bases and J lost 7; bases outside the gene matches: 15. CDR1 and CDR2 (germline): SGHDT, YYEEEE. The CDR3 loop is CASSPEPGLAPINTQYF. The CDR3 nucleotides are TGTGCCAGCAGCCCCGAACCGGGACTAGCGCCTATAAATACGCAGTATTTT.

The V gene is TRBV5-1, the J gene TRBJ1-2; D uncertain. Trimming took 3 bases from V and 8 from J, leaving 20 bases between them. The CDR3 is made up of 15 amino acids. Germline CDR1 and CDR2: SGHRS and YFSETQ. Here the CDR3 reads CASSSRLAAQGGYTF. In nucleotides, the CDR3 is TGCGCCAGCAGCTCGCGACTGGCGGCTCAAGGAGGCTACACCTTC.

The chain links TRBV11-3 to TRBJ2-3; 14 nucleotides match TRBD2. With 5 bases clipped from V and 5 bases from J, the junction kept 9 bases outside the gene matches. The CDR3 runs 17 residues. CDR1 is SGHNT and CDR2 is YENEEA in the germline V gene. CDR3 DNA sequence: TGTGCCAGCAGCGCAGGACTAGCGGGGGGCACCCGAGATACGCAGTATTTT. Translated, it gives CASSAGLAGGTRDTQYF. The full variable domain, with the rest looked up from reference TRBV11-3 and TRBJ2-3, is EAGVVQSPRYKIIEKKQPVAFWCNPISGHNTLYWYLQNLGQGPELLIRYENEEAVDDSQLPKDRFSAERLKGVDSTLKIQPAELGDSAVYLCASSAGLAGGTRDTQYFGPGTRLTVL.

CDR3 region: CASSLGQGTEKLFF. The CDR3 nucleotides are TGTGCCAGCAGCTTGGGACAGGGGACTGAAAAACTGTTTTTT. The chain combines TRBV5-6 with TRBJ1-4; 8 bases match TRBD1. Germline V gene lookup returns CDR1 SGHDT and CDR2 YYEEEE. The V and J ends lost 0 bases and 7 bases, in that order; junction bases with no gene match: 2. The CDR3 runs to 14 residues.

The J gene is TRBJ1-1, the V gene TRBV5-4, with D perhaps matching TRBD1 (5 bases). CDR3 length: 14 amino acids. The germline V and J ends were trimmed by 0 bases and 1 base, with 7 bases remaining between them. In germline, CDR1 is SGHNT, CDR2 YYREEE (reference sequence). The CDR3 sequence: CASSLVQGNTEAFF. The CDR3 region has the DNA TGTGCCAGCAGCTTGGTCCAGGGGAACACTGAAGCTTTCTTT.

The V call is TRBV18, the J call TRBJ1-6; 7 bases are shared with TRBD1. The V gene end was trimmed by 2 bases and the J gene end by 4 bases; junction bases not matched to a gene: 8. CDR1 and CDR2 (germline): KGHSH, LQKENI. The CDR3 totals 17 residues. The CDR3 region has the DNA TGTGCCAGCTCACCAAGGGGGCCAGTTGGTTATAATTCACCCCTCCACTTT. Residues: CASSPRGPVGYNSPLHF. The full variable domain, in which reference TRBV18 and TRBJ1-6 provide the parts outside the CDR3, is NAGVMQNPRHLVRRRGQEARLRCSPMKGHSHVYWYRQLPEEGLKFMVYLQKENIIDESGMPKERFSAEFPKEGPSILRIQQVVRGDSAAYFCASSPRGPVGYNSPLHFGNGTRLTVT.

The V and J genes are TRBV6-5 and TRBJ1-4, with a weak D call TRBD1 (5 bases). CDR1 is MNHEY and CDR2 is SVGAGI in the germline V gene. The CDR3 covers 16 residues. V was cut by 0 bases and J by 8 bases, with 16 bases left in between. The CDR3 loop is CASSYSYGGSDEKLFF. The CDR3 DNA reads TGTGCCAGCAGTTACTCGTATGGGGGGAGCGACGAAAAACTGTTTTTT.

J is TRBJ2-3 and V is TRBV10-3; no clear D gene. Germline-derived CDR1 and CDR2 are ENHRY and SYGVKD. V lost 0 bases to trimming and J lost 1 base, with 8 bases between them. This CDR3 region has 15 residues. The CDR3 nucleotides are TGTGCCATCAGTGAGTCGGTAGCAGGCACAGATACGCAGTATTTT. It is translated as CAISESVAGTDTQYF.

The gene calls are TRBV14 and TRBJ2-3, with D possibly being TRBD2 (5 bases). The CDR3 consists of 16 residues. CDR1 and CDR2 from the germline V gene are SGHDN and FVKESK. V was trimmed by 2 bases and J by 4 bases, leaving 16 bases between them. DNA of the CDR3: TGTGCCAGCAGCCAAATTATGGGCCCGAGGGCAGATACGCAGTATTTT. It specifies CASSQIMGPRADTQYF.